This TCR beta chain was identified during a study of cytomegalovirus exposure and HLA in healthy donors. Study observations and caveats: Most sequenced TCRs were rare (though some public TCRs occurred in many donors). TCR beta V- and J-gene trimming, according to a later analysis, was linked to a missense DCLRE1C variant. CMV serostatus was the sole immune exposure data available.

The germline gives CDR1 MDHEN, CDR2 SYDVKM. This CDR3 has 13 residues. Trimming took off 4 bases at V and 3 bases at J, with 9 bases between the two ends. As concerns this clone: The antigen remains unidentified.

With 60 Vbeta and 13 Jbeta primers, the PCR was carried out. Measured with immunoSEQ multiplex PCR; TCRdb has only the in-frame clones, and not every one. The repertoire includes around 81,000 clones, about 64% of them detected once, and about 5.7% sits in the top ten. Input material: PBMCs. The chain couples TRBV28 to TRBJ2-5; tentative D call: TRBD1 (6 bases). This TCR was recovered from a man aged 25 to 40 in good health and CMV-seropositive. The CDR3 loop reads CASSSDRKETQYF. In nucleotides, the CDR3 is TGTGCCAGCAGTTCGGACAGAAAAGAGACCCAGTACTTC.